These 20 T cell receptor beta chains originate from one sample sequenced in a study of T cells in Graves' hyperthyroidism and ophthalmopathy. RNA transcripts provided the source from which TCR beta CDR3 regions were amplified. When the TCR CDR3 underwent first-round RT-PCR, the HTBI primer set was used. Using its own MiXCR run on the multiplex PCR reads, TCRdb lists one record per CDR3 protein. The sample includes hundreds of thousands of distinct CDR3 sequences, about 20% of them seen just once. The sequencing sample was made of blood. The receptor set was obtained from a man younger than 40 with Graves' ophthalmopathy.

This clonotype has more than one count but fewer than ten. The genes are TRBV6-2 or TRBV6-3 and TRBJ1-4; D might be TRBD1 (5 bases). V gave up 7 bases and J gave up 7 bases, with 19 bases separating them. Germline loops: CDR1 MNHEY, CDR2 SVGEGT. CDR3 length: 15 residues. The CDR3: CASTSRAAGAEKLFF. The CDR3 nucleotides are TGTGCCAGCACCTCGAGGGCAGCCGGGGCTGAAAAACTGTTTTTT.

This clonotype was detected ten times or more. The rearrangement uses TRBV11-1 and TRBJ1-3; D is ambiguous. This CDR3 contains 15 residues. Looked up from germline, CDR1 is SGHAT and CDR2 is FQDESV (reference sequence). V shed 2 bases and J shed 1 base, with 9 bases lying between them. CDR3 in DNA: TGTGCCAGCAGCTTACAGACCTCATCTGGAAACACCATATATTTT. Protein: CASSLQTSSGNTIYF.

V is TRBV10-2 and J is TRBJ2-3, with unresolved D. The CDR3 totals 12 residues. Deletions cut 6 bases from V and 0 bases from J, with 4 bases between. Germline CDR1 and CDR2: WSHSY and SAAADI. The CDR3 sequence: CASRHSTDTQYF. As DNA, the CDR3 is TGCGCCAGCAGACATAGCACAGATACGCAGTATTTT.

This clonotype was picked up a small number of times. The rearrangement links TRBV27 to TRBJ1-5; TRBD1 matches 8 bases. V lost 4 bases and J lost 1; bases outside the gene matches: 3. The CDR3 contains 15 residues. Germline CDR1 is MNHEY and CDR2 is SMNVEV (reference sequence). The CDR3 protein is CASSSQGGSNQPQHF. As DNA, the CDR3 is TGTGCCAGCAGTTCACAGGGGGGGAGCAATCAGCCCCAGCATTTT.

CDR3 amino acids: CASSRTITGELFF. The CDR3 DNA reads TGTGCCAGCAGCCGGACTATCACCGGGGAGCTGTTTTTT. The chain joins TRBV13 to TRBJ2-2; D is possibly TRBD2 (6 bases). Germline CDR1 and CDR2: PRHDT and FYEKMQ (reference sequence). The length of the CDR3 is 13 residues. The V and J ends lost 5 bases and 4 bases respectively, with 8 bases between them.

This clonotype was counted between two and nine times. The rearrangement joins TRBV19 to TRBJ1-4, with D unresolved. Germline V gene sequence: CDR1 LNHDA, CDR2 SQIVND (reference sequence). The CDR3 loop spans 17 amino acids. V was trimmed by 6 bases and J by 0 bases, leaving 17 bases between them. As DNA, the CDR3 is TGTGCCAGTAGCACCGGGAGGGAACACTCAACTAATGAAAAACTGTTTTTT. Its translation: CASSTGREHSTNEKLFF.

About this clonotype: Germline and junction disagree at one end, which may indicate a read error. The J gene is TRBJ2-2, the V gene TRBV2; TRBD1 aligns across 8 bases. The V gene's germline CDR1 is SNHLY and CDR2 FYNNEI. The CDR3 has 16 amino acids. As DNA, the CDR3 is TGTGCCAGCAGTGAATTAGGACAGGGTTTCACCGGGGAGCCGTTTTTT. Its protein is CASSELGQGFTGEPFF.

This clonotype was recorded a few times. CDR3 sequence (DNA): TGTGCCAGCAGCTTTAGCGGGTCCCCGGGAGCTTTCTTT. Its protein is CASSFSGSPGAFF. The chain links TRBV11-2 to TRBJ1-1; no reliable D call. CDR3 size: 13 residues. Germline loops: CDR1 SGHAT, CDR2 FQNNGV. Trimming cost V 3 bases and J 10 bases, with 15 bases left between them.

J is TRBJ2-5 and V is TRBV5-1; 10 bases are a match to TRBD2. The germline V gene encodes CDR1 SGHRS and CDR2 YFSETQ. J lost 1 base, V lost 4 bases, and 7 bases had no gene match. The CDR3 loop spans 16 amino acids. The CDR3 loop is CASSPTGTSAQETQYF. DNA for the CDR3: TGCGCCAGCAGCCCAACCGGGACTAGCGCCCAAGAGACCCAGTACTTC.

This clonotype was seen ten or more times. CDR3 DNA: TGTGCCAGCAGCACGCGGGACAGGGGTGGCACCGGGGAGCTGTTTTTT. Its protein is CASSTRDRGGTGELFF. The chain employs TRBV7-9 and TRBJ2-2; 10 bases fit TRBD1. V lost 5 bases and J lost 4; bases outside the gene matches: 7. The CDR3 covers 16 residues. In germline, CDR1 is SEHNR, CDR2 FQNEAQ (reference sequence).

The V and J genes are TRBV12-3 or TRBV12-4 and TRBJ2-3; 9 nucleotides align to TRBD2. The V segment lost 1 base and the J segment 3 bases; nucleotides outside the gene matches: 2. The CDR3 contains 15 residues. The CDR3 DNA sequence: TGTGCCAGCAGTTTAGGCAGCGGGAGGACAGATACGCAGTATTTT. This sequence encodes CASSLGSGRTDTQYF.

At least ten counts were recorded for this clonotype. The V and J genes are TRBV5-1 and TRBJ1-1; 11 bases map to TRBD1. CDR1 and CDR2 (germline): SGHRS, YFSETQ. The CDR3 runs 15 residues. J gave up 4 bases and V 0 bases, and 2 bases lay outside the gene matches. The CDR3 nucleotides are TGCGCCAGCAGCTTGGGGGACAGGGGGGCCACTGAAGCTTTCTTT. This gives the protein CASSLGDRGATEAFF.

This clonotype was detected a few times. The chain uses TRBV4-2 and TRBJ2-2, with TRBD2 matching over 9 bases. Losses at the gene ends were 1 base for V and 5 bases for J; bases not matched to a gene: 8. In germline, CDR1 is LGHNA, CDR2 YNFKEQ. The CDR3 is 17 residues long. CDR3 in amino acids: CASSQVQGLAGTGELFF. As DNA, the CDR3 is TGTGCCAGCAGCCAAGTCCAGGGGCTAGCGGGAACCGGGGAGCTGTTTTTT.

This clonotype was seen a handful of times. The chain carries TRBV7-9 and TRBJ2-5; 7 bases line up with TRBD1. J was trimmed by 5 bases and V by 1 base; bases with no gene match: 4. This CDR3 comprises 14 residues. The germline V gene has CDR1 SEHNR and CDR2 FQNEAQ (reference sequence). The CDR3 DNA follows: TGTGCCAGCAGCTTAGGAGACAGGGTTGAGACCCAGTACTTC. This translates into CASSLGDRVETQYF.

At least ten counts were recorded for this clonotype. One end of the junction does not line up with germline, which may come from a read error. In DNA form, the CDR3 reads TGTGCTAGCAGCCCTTCCTCTGGGGCTAACAATGAGCAGTTCTTC. Protein product: CASSPSSGANNEQFF. The V gene is TRBV7-7, the J gene TRBJ2-1; D possibly corresponds to TRBD1 (5 bases). Germline V CDR1 and CDR2: SSHAT, FNYEAQ (reference sequence). The CDR3 totals 15 residues. Complete variable domain (other parts from reference TRBV7-7 and TRBJ2-1): GAGVSQSPRYKVTKRGQDVTLRCDPISSHATLYWYQQALGQGPEFLTYFNYEAQPDKSGLPSDRFSAERPEGSISTLTIQRTEQRDSAMYRCASSPSSGANNEQFFGPGTRLTVL.

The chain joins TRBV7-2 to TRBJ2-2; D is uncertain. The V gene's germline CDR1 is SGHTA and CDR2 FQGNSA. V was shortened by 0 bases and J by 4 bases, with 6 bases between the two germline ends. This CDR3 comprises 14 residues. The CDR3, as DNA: TGTGCCAGCAGCTTAGCACGCCGCACCGGGGAGCTGTTTTTT. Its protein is CASSLARRTGELFF.

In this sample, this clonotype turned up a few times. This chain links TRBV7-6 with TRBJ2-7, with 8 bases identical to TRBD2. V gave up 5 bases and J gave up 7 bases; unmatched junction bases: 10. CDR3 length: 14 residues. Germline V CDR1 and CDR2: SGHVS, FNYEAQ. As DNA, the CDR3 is TGTGCCAGCAGCCCCGGGAGGGCGGGGGGTGAGCAGTACTTC. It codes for CASSPGRAGGEQYF.

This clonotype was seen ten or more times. The CDR3 loop is CASSSGTSGTYNEQFF. CDR3 coding DNA: TGCGCCAGCAGCTCTGGGACTAGCGGGACCTACAATGAGCAGTTCTTC. This chain links TRBV5-1 with TRBJ2-1, with 13 bases identical to TRBD2. CDR1 and CDR2 from the germline V gene are SGHRS and YFSETQ. V lost 3 bases to trimming and J lost 2 bases; unmatched junction nucleotides: 2. The CDR3 length is 16 residues.

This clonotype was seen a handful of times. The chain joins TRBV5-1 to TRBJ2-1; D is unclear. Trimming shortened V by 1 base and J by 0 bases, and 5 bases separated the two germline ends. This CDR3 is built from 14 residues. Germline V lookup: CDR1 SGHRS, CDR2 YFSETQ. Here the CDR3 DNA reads TGCGCCAGCAGCTTGACAAACTCCTACAATGAGCAGTTCTTC. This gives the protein CASSLTNSYNEQFF. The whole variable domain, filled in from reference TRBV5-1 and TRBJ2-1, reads KAGVTQTPRYLIKTRGQQVTLSCSPISGHRSVSWYQQTPGQGLQFLFEYFSETQRNKGNFPGRFSGRQFSNSRSEMNVSTLELGDSALYLCASSLTNSYNEQFFGPGTRLTVL.

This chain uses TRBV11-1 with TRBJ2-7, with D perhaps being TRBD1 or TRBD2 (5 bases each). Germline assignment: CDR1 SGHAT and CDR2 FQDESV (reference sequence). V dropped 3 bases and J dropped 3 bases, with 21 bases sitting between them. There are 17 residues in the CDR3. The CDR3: CASSLADDSYRGYEQYF. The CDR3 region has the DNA TGTGCCAGCAGCTTGGCAGACGACAGCTACCGGGGCTACGAGCAGTACTTC.